The T cell receptor beta chain described here comes from a study of control samples from healthy donors and cancer patients. To note about this clone: The sample has other DNA sequences that encode this CDR3 too.

Assay used: immunoSEQ multiplex PCR; TCRdb lists only in-frame clones, some missing. The table lists some 150,000 clones, around 94% of them singletons. Between the trimmed V and J ends, which lost 0 bases and 4 bases, there was a span of 5 bases. The CDR3 sequence is 13 residues long. The germline gives CDR1 SGDLS, CDR2 YYNGEE. The sample was PBMCs. The source of this sequence is a man between 60 and 75 years old with colorectal cancer. The chain employs TRBV9 and TRBJ1-5; D is ambiguous. Here the CDR3 DNA reads TGTGCCAGCAGCGTAGACGGTAATCAGCCCCAGCATTTT. Its translation is CASSVDGNQPQHF.